This entry lists 27 T cell receptor beta chains sequenced from one sample in a study of T cells of healthy individuals. Via MiXCR, TCRdb re-called the 5' RACE reads, giving one row per CDR3 protein. The sample lists 63,000 or so distinct CDR3 sequences; 16% were seen once. The origin of the receptors is a human donor in good health.

The rearrangement joins TRBV12-3 or TRBV12-4 to TRBJ1-2; the D is unclear. V dropped 6 bases and J dropped 4 bases, with 12 bases sitting between them. The CDR3 spans 13 residues. The DNA of the CDR3 is TGTGCCAGCAGCCAAGGACGGGCCTATGGCTACACCTTC. It codes for CASSQGRAYGYTF.

This clonotype was found a few times. This chain links TRBV4-1 with TRBJ2-3, with 7 nucleotides matching TRBD2. The CDR3 length is 16 residues. CDR1 MGHRA and CDR2 YSYEKL come from the germline V gene. Germline trimming cut 5 bases from V and 0 bases from J; bases unmatched to any gene: 8. Here the CDR3 DNA reads TGCGCCAGCAGCATAACTAGCGAGCCTAGCACAGATACGCAGTATTTT. Its translation is CASSITSEPSTDTQYF.

This clonotype was seen just once. The CDR3 nucleotides are TGTGCCAGCAGCGTGGAGGGGACTGGTGAAAAACTGTTTTTT. This sequence encodes CASSVEGTGEKLFF. The rearrangement joins TRBV9 to TRBJ1-4, with D possibly being TRBD1 (5 bases). There are 14 residues in the CDR3. Trimming cost V 2 bases and J 7 bases, with 12 bases left between them. From germline, CDR1 is SGDLS and CDR2 YYNGEE.

This clonotype was counted only a few times. The chain couples TRBV5-6 to TRBJ2-1; D ambiguous. CDR3 length: 12 residues. V was pared by 4 bases and J by 8 bases, with 10 bases between. Germline CDR1 is SGHDT and CDR2 is YYEEEE. CDR3 DNA: TGTGCCAGCAGCCTCTATATTGATGAGCAGTTCTTC. Translated: CASSLYIDEQFF.

The chain recombines TRBV28 with TRBJ2-5; 7 bases line up with TRBD1. Germline V gives CDR1 MDHEN, CDR2 SYDVKM. V lost 5 bases and J lost 3; bases outside the gene matches: 6. The CDR3 is 14 residues long. CDR3 nucleotides: TGTGCCAGCAGTCCGACAGGGCTAGAAGAGACCCAGTACTTC. Its translation is CASSPTGLEETQYF.

This clonotype has just a few counts. The V and J genes are TRBV5-1 and TRBJ1-5, with unresolved D. This CDR3 is built from 13 residues. Germline CDR1 reads SGHRS; CDR2 reads YFSETQ. V was shortened by 2 bases and J by 10 bases, with 13 bases between the two germline ends. The CDR3 is CASSFGDDRPQHF. CDR3 coding DNA: TGCGCCAGCAGCTTTGGGGATGATAGACCCCAGCATTTT.

Ten or more counts support this clonotype. This chain connects TRBV28 to TRBJ2-5; 11 bases line up with TRBD2. Trimming cost V 6 bases and J 5 bases; bases outside gene matches: 8. This CDR3 comprises 15 residues. The V gene's germline CDR1 is MDHEN and CDR2 SYDVKM. This CDR3 is CASRNSGGESETQYF. The CDR3 DNA reads TGTGCCAGCAGGAATAGCGGGGGGGAGAGTGAGACCCAGTACTTC.

The chain is built from TRBV12-3 or TRBV12-4 and TRBJ2-2; no clear D gene. CDR3 length equals 15 residues. V lost 0 bases and J lost 4, with 9 bases in between. The CDR3, as DNA: TGTGCCAGCAGTTTAGCCTGGGCTTCCACCGGGGAGCTGTTTTTT. Translated, it gives CASSLAWASTGELFF.

In this sample, this clonotype turned up many times. The J gene is TRBJ2-1, the V gene TRBV28; TRBD1 or TRBD2 may be the D gene (5 bases each). Germline CDR1 and CDR2: MDHEN and SYDVKM. CDR3 size: 14 residues. Between the trimmed V and J ends, which lost 2 bases and 2 bases, there was a span of 7 bases. The CDR3 protein is CASSLQGAYNEQFF. The CDR3 DNA reads as TGTGCCAGCAGTTTACAGGGAGCCTACAATGAGCAGTTCTTC.

This chain connects TRBV6-2 or TRBV6-3 to TRBJ2-7; 7 bases align to TRBD2. This CDR3 region has 14 residues. Germline V gives CDR1 MNHEY, CDR2 SVGEGT. Trimming removed 4 bases from V and 1 base from J; junction bases left unmatched: 4. In nucleotides, the CDR3 is TGTGCCAGCAGTTCTAGCGGCGCATCCTACGAGCAGTACTTC. This sequence encodes CASSSSGASYEQYF.

In this sample, this clonotype turned up a few times. The chain combines TRBV20-1 with TRBJ2-7; 8 bases map to TRBD2. The CDR3 runs 19 residues. Germline V CDR1 and CDR2: DFQATT, SNEGSKA (reference sequence). The trim removed 1 base at V and 0 bases at J, leaving 17 bases unmatched. CDR3 region: CSARGGLLAGAGPSYEQYF. The CDR3 DNA reads as TGCAGTGCTAGAGGGGGACTTCTAGCGGGCGCCGGGCCCTCCTACGAGCAGTACTTC.

The sample holds many counts of this clonotype. The chain combines TRBV4-1 with TRBJ1-2, with D hard to call. CDR3 length equals 17 residues. CDR1 and CDR2 (germline): MGHRA, YSYEKL. The V end lost 6 bases, the J end lost 0 bases, and 20 bases lay between the germline ends. CDR3 DNA sequence: TGCGCCAGCAGACGAGGTTTACTCGCGGAGGCTAACTATGGCTACACCTTC. This codes for CASRRGLLAEANYGYTF.

The rearrangement joins TRBV29-1 to TRBJ2-5; D may be TRBD1 (6 bases). V was trimmed by 6 bases and J by 5 bases, leaving 16 bases between them. Germline-derived CDR1 and CDR2 are SQVTM and ANQGSEA. The CDR3 is made up of 13 amino acids. CDR3 in amino acids: CSVVLQGPETQYF. CDR3 DNA: TGCAGCGTGGTACTACAGGGACCTGAGACCCAGTACTTC. The variable domain in full, with the rest retrieved from reference TRBV29-1 and TRBJ2-5, is SAVISQKPSRDICQRGTSLTIQCQVDSQVTMMFWYRQQPGQSLTLIATANQGSEATYESGFVIDKFPISRPNLTFSTLTVSNMSPEDSSIYLCSVVLQGPETQYFGPGTRLLVL.

The chain combines TRBV7-9 with TRBJ2-4, with D possibly being TRBD2 (6 bases). This CDR3 is built from 13 residues. Between the trimmed V and J ends, which lost 1 base and 8 bases, there was a span of 9 bases. Germline V lookup: CDR1 SEHNR, CDR2 FQNEAQ (reference sequence). CDR3 DNA sequence: TGTGCCAGCAGCTTAGTGGAGGGCGACATTCAGTACTTC. Translating gives CASSLVEGDIQYF.

This clonotype was observed a few times. The genes are TRBV28 and TRBJ2-7; 8 bases line up with TRBD1. Germline CDR1 MDHEN, CDR2 SYDVKM. This CDR3 is 14 amino acids long. V was clipped by 5 bases and J by 5 bases; unmatched bases: 8. CDR3 residues: CASSPPDRDNEQYF. As DNA, the CDR3 is TGTGCCAGCAGTCCCCCGGACAGGGACAACGAGCAGTACTTC.

J is TRBJ2-1 and V is TRBV30; TRBD2 is a possible D gene (6 bases). CDR1 is GTSNPN, CDR2 SVGIG, per germline (reference sequence). V was cut by 1 base and J by 10 bases, with 8 bases left in between. CDR3 length equals 11 residues. Written as DNA, the CDR3 is TGTGCCTGGAGTGGCCGGGGGGAGCAGTTCTTC. It codes for CAWSGRGEQFF.

This clonotype was recorded at least ten times. The genes are TRBV7-2 and TRBJ1-1, with TRBD1 matching 7 bases. CDR1 is SGHTA and CDR2 is FQGNSA in the germline V gene. The CDR3 is 15 residues long. Trimming cost V 3 bases and J 1 base; bases outside gene matches: 5. The DNA for the CDR3 is TGTGCCAGCAGCTTCTACAGGGGAAAGAACACTGAAGCTTTCTTT. Protein product: CASSFYRGKNTEAFF.

This clonotype was seen ten or more times. The V call is TRBV6-5, the J call TRBJ2-1; D unresolved. Trimming shortened V by 6 bases and J by 12 bases, and 12 bases separated the two germline ends. The CDR3 length is 11 residues. Germline CDR1 and CDR2: MNHEY and SVGAGI. The CDR3 coding sequence is TGTGCCAGCAGCCAACTTTGGGCGCAGTTCTTC. It translates to CASSQLWAQFF.

This clonotype was picked up a small number of times. The CDR3 spells CASSLGDRENYGYTF. The DNA of the CDR3 is TGTGCCAGCAGCTTAGGCGACAGGGAAAACTATGGCTACACCTTC. The J gene is TRBJ1-2, the V gene TRBV7-6; 7 nucleotides agree with TRBD1. V dropped 1 base and J dropped 2; count of bases not matched to a gene: 4. Germline CDR1 reads SGHVS; CDR2 reads FNYEAQ. The CDR3 spans 15 residues. Full variable domain (rest looked up from reference TRBV7-6 and TRBJ1-2): GAGVSQSPRYKVTKRGQDVALRCDPISGHVSLYWYRQALGQGPEFLTYFNYEAQQDKSGLPNDRFSAERPEGSISTLTIQRTEQRDSAMYRCASSLGDRENYGYTFGSGTRLTVV.

In this sample, this clonotype turned up many times. The chain carries TRBV20-1 and TRBJ2-7; D gene ambiguous. Trimming took off 0 bases at V and 2 bases at J, with 11 bases between the two ends. The CDR3 covers 14 residues. Germline V gene lookup returns CDR1 DFQATT and CDR2 SNEGSKA (reference sequence). The CDR3 region is CSARDPRTPYEQYF. CDR3 sequence (DNA): TGCAGTGCTAGAGATCCTCGGACCCCCTACGAGCAGTACTTC.

This chain joins TRBV28 and TRBJ1-2; D is possibly TRBD1 (5 bases). The V end was cut by 2 bases, the J end by 7 bases, with 11 bases between. CDR1 and CDR2 from the germline V gene are MDHEN and SYDVKM. The CDR3 totals 13 residues. CDR3 loop: CASSLGRGSGYTF. The CDR3 nucleotides read TGTGCCAGCAGTTTAGGAAGGGGTAGTGGCTACACCTTC.

This clonotype turned up a few times. The chain links TRBV5-1 to TRBJ2-2; no clear D. Trimming took off 0 bases at V and 6 bases at J, with 6 bases between the two ends. This CDR3 has 13 residues. Germline V gene data show CDR1 as SGHRS and CDR2 as YFSETQ. The CDR3 DNA reads as TGCGCCAGCAGCTTGGGCCTACCCGGGGAGCTGTTTTTT. Protein: CASSLGLPGELFF.

This clonotype was seen more than once but under ten times. V and J are TRBV20-1 and TRBJ1-4; 10 bases line up with TRBD1. Germline V CDR1 and CDR2: DFQATT, SNEGSKA (reference sequence). The CDR3 is made up of 14 amino acids. The ends lost 6 bases at V and 10 bases at J; junction bases unmatched: 11. CDR3 DNA: TGCAGTGCCAGTATGACAGGGGGCGCGGGAAAACTGTTTTTT. It specifies CSASMTGGAGKLFF.

This clonotype was detected only a few times. This CDR3 is CASSVGVTEAFF. The CDR3, as DNA: TGTGCCAGCAGTGTGGGAGTTACTGAAGCTTTCTTT. The chain links TRBV25-1 to TRBJ1-1; D gene unclear. CDR3 length: 12 residues. Germline loops: CDR1 MGHDK, CDR2 SYGVNS. V was shortened by 4 bases and J by 5 bases, with 8 bases between the two germline ends.

Ten or more counts support this clonotype. The DNA of the CDR3 is TGCAGTGCTAGAGACAGGGACCAGCCCCAGCATTTT. This encodes CSARDRDQPQHF. This sequence joins TRBV20-1 and TRBJ1-5; perhaps TRBD1 as D (5 bases). With 0 bases removed from V and 7 bases from J, the gap between germline ends came to 7 bases. From germline, CDR1 is DFQATT and CDR2 SNEGSKA (reference sequence). The CDR3 sequence is 12 residues long.

This clonotype has at least ten counts. The rearrangement links TRBV5-1 to TRBJ2-5, with 7 bases identical to TRBD1. This CDR3 has 16 residues. V lost 0 bases to trimming and J lost 1 base; unmatched junction nucleotides: 6. Germline loops: CDR1 SGHRS, CDR2 YFSETQ. The CDR3 region has the DNA TGCGCCAGCAGCTTGGGGACAGGTAGTATCCAAGAGACCCAGTACTTC. The encoded protein is CASSLGTGSIQETQYF.

J is TRBJ2-2 and V is TRBV6-2 or TRBV6-3, with TRBD2 matching over 8 bases. The CDR3 runs 17 residues. Germline CDR1 MNHEY, CDR2 SVGEGT. Trimming cost V 6 bases and J 7 bases; bases outside gene matches: 16. The CDR3: CASRLLAATPQVGELFF. CDR3 coding DNA: TGTGCCAGCAGGTTACTAGCGGCCACTCCCCAAGTCGGGGAGCTGTTTTTT.